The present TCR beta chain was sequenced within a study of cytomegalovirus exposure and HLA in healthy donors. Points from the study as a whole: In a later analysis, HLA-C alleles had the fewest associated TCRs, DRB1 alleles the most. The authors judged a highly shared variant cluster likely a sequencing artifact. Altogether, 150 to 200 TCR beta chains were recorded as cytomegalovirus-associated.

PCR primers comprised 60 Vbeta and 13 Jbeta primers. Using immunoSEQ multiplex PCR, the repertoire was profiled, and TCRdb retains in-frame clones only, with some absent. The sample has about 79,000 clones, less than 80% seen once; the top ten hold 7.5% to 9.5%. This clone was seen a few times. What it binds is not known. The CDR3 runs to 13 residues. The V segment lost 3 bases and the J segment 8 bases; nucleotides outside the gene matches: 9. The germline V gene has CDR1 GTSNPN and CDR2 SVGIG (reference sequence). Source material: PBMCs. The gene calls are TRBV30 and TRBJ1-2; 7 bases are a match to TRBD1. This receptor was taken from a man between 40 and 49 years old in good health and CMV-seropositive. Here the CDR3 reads CAWRTTGAEGYTF. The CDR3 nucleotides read TGTGCCTGGAGAACTACAGGGGCCGAGGGCTACACCTTC.